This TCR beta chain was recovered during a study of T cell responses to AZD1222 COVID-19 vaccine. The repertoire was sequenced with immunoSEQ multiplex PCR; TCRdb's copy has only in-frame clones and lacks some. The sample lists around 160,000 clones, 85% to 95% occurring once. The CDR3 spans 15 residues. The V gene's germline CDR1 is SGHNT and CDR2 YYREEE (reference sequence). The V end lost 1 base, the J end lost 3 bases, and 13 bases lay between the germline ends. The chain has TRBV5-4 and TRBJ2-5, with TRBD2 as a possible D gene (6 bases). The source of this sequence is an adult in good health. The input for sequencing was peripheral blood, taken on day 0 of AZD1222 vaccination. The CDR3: CASSLRTGVEETQYF. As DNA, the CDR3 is TGTGCCAGCAGCTTGCGTACGGGAGTTGAAGAGACCCAGTACTTC. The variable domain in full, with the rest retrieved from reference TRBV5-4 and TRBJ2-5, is ETGVTQSPTHLIKTRGQQVTLRCSSQSGHNTVSWYQQALGQGPQFIFQYYREEENGRGNFPPRFSGLQFPNYSSELNVNALELDDSALYLCASSLRTGVEETQYFGPGTRLLVL.